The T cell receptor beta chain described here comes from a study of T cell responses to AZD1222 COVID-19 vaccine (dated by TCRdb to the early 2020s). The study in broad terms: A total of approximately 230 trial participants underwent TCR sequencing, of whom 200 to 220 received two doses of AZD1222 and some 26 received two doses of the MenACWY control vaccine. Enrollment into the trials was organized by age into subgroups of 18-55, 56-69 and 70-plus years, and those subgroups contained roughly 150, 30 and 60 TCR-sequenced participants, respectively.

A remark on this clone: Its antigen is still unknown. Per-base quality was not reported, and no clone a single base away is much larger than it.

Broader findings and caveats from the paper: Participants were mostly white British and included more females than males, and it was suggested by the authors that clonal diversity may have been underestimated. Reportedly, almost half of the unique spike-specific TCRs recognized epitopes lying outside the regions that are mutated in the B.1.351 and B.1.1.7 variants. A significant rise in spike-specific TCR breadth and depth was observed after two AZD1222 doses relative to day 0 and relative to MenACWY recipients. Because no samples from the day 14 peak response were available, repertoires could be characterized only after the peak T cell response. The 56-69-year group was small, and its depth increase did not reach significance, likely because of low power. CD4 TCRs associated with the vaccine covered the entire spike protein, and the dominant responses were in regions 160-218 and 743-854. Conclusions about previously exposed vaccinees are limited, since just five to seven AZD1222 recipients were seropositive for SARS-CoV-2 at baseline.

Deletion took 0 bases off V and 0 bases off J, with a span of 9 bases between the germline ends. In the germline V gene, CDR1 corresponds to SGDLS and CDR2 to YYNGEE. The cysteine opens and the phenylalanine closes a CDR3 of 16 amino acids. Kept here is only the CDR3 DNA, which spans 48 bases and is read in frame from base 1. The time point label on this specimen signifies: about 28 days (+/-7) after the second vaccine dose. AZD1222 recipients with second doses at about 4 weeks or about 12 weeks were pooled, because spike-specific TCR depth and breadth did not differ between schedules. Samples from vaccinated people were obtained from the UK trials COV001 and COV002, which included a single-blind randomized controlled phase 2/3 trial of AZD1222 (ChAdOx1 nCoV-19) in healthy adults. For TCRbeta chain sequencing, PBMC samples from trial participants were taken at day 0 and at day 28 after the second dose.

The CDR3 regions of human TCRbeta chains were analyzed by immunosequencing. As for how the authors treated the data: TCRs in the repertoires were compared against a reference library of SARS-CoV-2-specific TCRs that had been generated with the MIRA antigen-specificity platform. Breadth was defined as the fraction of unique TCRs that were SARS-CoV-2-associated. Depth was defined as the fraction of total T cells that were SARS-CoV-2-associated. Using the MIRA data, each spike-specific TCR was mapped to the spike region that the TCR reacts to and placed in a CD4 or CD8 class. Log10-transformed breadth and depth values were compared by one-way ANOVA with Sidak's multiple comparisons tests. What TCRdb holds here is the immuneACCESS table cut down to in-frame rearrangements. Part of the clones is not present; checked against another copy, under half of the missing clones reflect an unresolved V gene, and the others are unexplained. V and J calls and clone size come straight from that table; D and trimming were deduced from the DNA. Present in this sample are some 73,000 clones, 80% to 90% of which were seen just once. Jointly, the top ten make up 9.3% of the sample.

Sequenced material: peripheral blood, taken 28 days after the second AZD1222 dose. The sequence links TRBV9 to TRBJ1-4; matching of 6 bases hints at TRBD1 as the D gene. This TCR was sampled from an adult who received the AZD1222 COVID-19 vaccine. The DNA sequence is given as TGTGCCAGCAGCGTAGGGGACATACCAACTAATGAAAAACTGTTTTTT. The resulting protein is CASSVGDIPTNEKLFF.